A selection of T cell receptor beta chains follows, all from one sample in a study of Ad26.COV2.S vaccination and SARS-CoV-2 variants. TCRdb's table, derived via immunoSEQ multiplex PCR, lists solely in-frame clones and lacks some. The repertoire holds hundreds of thousands of clones, with around 86% as singletons. The specimen was peripheral blood, collected in a trial of Ad26.COV2.S vaccine versus placebo. The receptor set was obtained from a person aged 18-65 years who received the Ad26.COV2.S COVID-19 vaccine or a placebo. The CDR3 runs from the conserved cysteine through the conserved F or W. Fields, in order: J gene, V gene, D gene, clone size, CDR3 DNA, CDR3 protein. The D gene is left open where the match is weak. Expanded clones get a size class; other rows say once, few or many, or leave the size out.

j_gene: TRBJ2-1; v_gene: TRBV25-1; d_gene: -; abundance: -; CDR3nt: TGTGCCAGCAGTGAATGGGGAATAGGGGGGACGTACAATGAGCAGTTCTTC; CDR3aa: CASSEWGIGGTYNEQFF
j_gene: TRBJ1-1; v_gene: TRBV9; d_gene: -; abundance: once; CDR3nt: TGTGCCAGCAGTAACCGGGGGACTGAAGCTTTCTTT; CDR3aa: CASSNRGTEAFF
j_gene: TRBJ2-7; v_gene: TRBV9; d_gene: TRBD2; abundance: -; CDR3nt: TGTGCCAGCAGCGTAGACGGGGGGGCCGGCTCCTACGAGCAGTACTTC; CDR3aa: CASSVDGGAGSYEQYF
j_gene: TRBJ2-2; v_gene: TRBV4-1; d_gene: -; abundance: -; CDR3nt: TGCGCCAGCAGCGAAGGACTGGGCACCGGGGAGCTGTTTTTT; CDR3aa: CASSEGLGTGELFF
j_gene: TRBJ1-5; v_gene: TRBV11-3; d_gene: -; abundance: -; CDR3nt: TGTGCCAGCAGCTTAGCCGCAGGAACCAATCAGCCCCAGCATTTT; CDR3aa: CASSLAAGTNQPQHF
j_gene: TRBJ1-2; v_gene: TRBV18; d_gene: TRBD1; abundance: -; CDR3nt: TGTGCCAGCTCACCCGGGACAGGGGGCGGCTATGGCTACACCTTC; CDR3aa: CASSPGTGGGYGYTF
j_gene: TRBJ2-7; v_gene: TRBV4-1; d_gene: TRBD1; abundance: -; CDR3nt: TGCGCCAGCAGCCAAGAGGACAGGAACTACGAGCAGTACTTC; CDR3aa: CASSQEDRNYEQYF
j_gene: TRBJ2-3; v_gene: TRBV7-2; d_gene: -; abundance: -; CDR3nt: TGTGCCAGCAGCCAAGGACCCTGGGGGATAGATACGCAGTATTTT; CDR3aa: CASSQGPWGIDTQYF
j_gene: TRBJ2-1; v_gene: TRBV7-6; d_gene: TRBD2; abundance: -; CDR3nt: TGTGCCAGCAGCTCCCTAGCGGGGGTATACAATGAGCAGTTCTTC; CDR3aa: CASSSLAGVYNEQFF
j_gene: TRBJ2-3; v_gene: TRBV11-2; d_gene: TRBD2; abundance: -; CDR3nt: TGTGCCAGCAGCTTAAGCGGGGGGGCTACCTACACAGATACGCAGTATTTT; CDR3aa: CASSLSGGATYTDTQYF
j_gene: TRBJ2-7; v_gene: TRBV13; d_gene: TRBD2; abundance: -; CDR3nt: TGTGCCAGCAGCCCCCCAGGCGGGGGGACCTACGAGCAGTACTTC; CDR3aa: CASSPPGGGTYEQYF
j_gene: TRBJ2-2; v_gene: TRBV11-2; d_gene: TRBD1; abundance: -; CDR3nt: TGTGCCAGCAGCTTAATAGGGACAGGGAGGAACACCGGGGAGCTGTTTTTT; CDR3aa: CASSLIGTGRNTGELFF
j_gene: TRBJ1-2; v_gene: TRBV3-1/TRBV3-2; d_gene: -; abundance: -; CDR3nt: TGTGCCAGCAGCCAAGACCAGGGAATGTATGGCTACACCTTC; CDR3aa: CASSQDQGMYGYTF
j_gene: TRBJ1-1; v_gene: TRBV29-1; d_gene: -; abundance: -; CDR3nt: TGCAGCGTTGAAGCGGGCCAGGACCTCCTAAGGAACACTGAAGCTTTCTTT; CDR3aa: CSVEAGQDLLRNTEAFF
j_gene: TRBJ2-7; v_gene: TRBV4-1; d_gene: -; abundance: -; CDR3nt: TGCGCCAGCAGCCAAGTTCTGTTCCGACGGGGGGAGCAGTACTTC; CDR3aa: CASSQVLFRRGEQYF
j_gene: TRBJ1-1; v_gene: TRBV29-1; d_gene: TRBD1; abundance: -; CDR3nt: TGCAGCGCAGCTGACAGGGGCGGACGGACTGAAGCTTTCTTT; CDR3aa: CSAADRGGRTEAFF
j_gene: TRBJ2-7; v_gene: TRBV6-1; d_gene: -; abundance: -; CDR3nt: TGTGCCAGCAGTGAAGCGCTCGCAGGGCTCTACGAGCAGTACTTC; CDR3aa: CASSEALAGLYEQYF
j_gene: TRBJ1-4; v_gene: TRBV5-1; d_gene: -; abundance: -; CDR3nt: TGCGCCAGCAGCTTGGGGCAGTCGGCAGAAAAACTGTTTTTT; CDR3aa: CASSLGQSAEKLFF
j_gene: TRBJ2-7; v_gene: TRBV7-9; d_gene: -; abundance: -; CDR3nt: TGTGCCAGCAGCTTCCGACAGGAAGGAGACGAGCAGTACTTC; CDR3aa: CASSFRQEGDEQYF
j_gene: TRBJ2-1; v_gene: TRBV19; d_gene: -; abundance: -; CDR3nt: TGTGCCAGTAGTTGGTTGGGCCCCCGGAATGAGCAGTTCTTC; CDR3aa: CASSWLGPRNEQFF
j_gene: TRBJ2-1; v_gene: TRBV18; d_gene: -; abundance: -; CDR3nt: TGTGCCAGCTCACCAGGTTACAATGAGCAGTTCTTC; CDR3aa: CASSPGYNEQFF
j_gene: TRBJ2-1; v_gene: TRBV9; d_gene: -; abundance: -; CDR3nt: TGTGCCAGCAGCGTAGTGTGGGGGGCTGGGAATGAGCAGTTCTTC; CDR3aa: CASSVVWGAGNEQFF
j_gene: TRBJ2-5; v_gene: TRBV12-3/TRBV12-4; d_gene: -; abundance: -; CDR3nt: TGTGCCAGCAGTAACCAAGAGACCCAGTACTTC; CDR3aa: CASSNQETQYF
j_gene: TRBJ1-1; v_gene: TRBV29-1; d_gene: -; abundance: -; CDR3nt: TGCAGCGTTGAAGATAGAGCTTACGAAGCTTTCTTT; CDR3aa: CSVEDRAYEAFF
j_gene: TRBJ2-2; v_gene: TRBV7-3; d_gene: TRBD2; abundance: -; CDR3nt: TGTGCCAGCAGCTTACTAGCGGGGAGTTTCGGGGAGCTGTTTTTT; CDR3aa: CASSLLAGSFGELFF
j_gene: TRBJ2-7; v_gene: TRBV27; d_gene: TRBD2; abundance: -; CDR3nt: TGTGCCAGCAGTTTCACTAGCGGGGGTACGTACGAGCAGTACTTC; CDR3aa: CASSFTSGGTYEQYF
j_gene: TRBJ2-5; v_gene: TRBV5-4; d_gene: -; abundance: once; CDR3nt: TGTGCCAGCAGCCCCCAAGTGGGGTACCAAGAGACCCAGTACTTC; CDR3aa: CASSPQVGYQETQYF
j_gene: TRBJ2-7; v_gene: TRBV5-1; d_gene: TRBD1; abundance: -; CDR3nt: TGCGCCAGCAGCGCCGGACAGGGTGGAACCTACGAGCAGTACTTC; CDR3aa: CASSAGQGGTYEQYF
j_gene: TRBJ1-2; v_gene: TRBV4-2; d_gene: -; abundance: -; CDR3nt: TGTGCCAGCAGCCAAGTTGAAGGGTACGGCTACACCTTC; CDR3aa: CASSQVEGYGYTF
j_gene: TRBJ2-3; v_gene: TRBV24-1; d_gene: -; abundance: -; CDR3nt: TGTGCCACCAGTGACACTACAACAGATACGCAGTATTTT; CDR3aa: CATSDTTTDTQYF
j_gene: TRBJ2-1; v_gene: TRBV24-1; d_gene: -; abundance: -; CDR3nt: TGTGCCACCAGCAGCCGGGGGAATGAGCAGTTCTTC; CDR3aa: CATSSRGNEQFF
j_gene: TRBJ1-1; v_gene: TRBV19; d_gene: -; abundance: -; CDR3nt: TGTGCCAGTAGTCCCGGGCCCCGCACTGAAGCTTTCTTT; CDR3aa: CASSPGPRTEAFF
j_gene: TRBJ1-1; v_gene: TRBV12-3/TRBV12-4; d_gene: -; abundance: -; CDR3nt: TGTGCCAGCAGTCTGACAGGAAACACTGAAGCTTTCTTT; CDR3aa: CASSLTGNTEAFF